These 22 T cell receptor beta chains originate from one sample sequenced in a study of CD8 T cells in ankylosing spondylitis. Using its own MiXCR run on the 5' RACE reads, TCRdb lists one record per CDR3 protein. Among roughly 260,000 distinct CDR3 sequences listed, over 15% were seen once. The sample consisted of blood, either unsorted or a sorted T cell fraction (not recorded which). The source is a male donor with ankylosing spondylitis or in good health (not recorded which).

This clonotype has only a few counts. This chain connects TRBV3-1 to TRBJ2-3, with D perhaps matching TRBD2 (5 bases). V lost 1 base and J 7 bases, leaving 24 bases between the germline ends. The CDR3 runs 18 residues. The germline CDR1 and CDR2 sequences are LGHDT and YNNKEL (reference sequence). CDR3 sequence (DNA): TGTGCCAGCAGCCAAGGTGGCAGTGGGTTTACCGGGGTGTATACGCAGTATTTT. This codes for CASSQGGSGFTGVYTQYF.

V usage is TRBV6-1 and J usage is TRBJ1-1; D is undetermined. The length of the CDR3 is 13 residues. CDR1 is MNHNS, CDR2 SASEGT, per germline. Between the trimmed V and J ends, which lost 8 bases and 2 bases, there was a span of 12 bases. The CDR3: CASAGGINTEAFF. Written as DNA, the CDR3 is TGTGCCAGCGCGGGAGGCATAAACACTGAAGCTTTCTTT.

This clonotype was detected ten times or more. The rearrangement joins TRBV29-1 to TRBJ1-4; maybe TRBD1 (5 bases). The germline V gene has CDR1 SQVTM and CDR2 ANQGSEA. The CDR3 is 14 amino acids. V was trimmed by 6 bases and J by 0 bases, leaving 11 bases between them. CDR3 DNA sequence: TGCAGCGTAGTTGGGACGTCAACTAATGAAAAACTGTTTTTT. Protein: CSVVGTSTNEKLFF.

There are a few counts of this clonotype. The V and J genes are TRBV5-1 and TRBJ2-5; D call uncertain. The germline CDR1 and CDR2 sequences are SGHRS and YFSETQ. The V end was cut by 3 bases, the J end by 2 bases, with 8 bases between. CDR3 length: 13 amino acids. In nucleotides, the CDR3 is TGCGCCAGCAGCTCTGGAGAGCAAGAGACCCAGTACTTC. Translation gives CASSSGEQETQYF. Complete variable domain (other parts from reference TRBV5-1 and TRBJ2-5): KAGVTQTPRYLIKTRGQQVTLSCSPISGHRSVSWYQQTPGQGLQFLFEYFSETQRNKGNFPGRFSGRQFSNSRSEMNVSTLELGDSALYLCASSSGEQETQYFGPGTRLLVL.

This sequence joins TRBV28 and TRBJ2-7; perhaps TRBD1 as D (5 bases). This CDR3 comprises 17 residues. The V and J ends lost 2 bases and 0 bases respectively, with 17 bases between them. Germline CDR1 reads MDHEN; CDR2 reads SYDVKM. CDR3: CASSLRVGRGSSYEQYV. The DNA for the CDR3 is TGTGCCAGCAGTTTAAGGGTGGGGCGCGGAAGCTCCTACGAGCAGTACGTC.

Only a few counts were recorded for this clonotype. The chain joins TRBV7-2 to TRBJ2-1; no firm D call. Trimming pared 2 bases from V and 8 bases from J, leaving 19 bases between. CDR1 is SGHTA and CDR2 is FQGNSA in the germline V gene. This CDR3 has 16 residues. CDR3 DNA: TGTGCCAGCAGCTTATTCGGTTCCGATGGTCGGGATGAGCAGTTCTTC. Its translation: CASSLFGSDGRDEQFF.

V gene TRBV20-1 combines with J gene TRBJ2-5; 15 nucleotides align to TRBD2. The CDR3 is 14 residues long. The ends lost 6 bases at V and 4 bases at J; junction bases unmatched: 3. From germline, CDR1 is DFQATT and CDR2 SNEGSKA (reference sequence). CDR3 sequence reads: CSAGLAGGGETQYF. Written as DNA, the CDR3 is TGCAGTGCCGGACTAGCGGGAGGGGGAGAGACCCAGTACTTC.

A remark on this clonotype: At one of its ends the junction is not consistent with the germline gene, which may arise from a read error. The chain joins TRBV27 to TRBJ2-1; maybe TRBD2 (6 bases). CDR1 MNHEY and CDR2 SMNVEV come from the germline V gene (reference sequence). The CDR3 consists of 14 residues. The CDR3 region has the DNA TGTGCCAGCAGTCCGAAGACTAGTTACAGTGAGCAGTTCTTC. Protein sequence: CASSPKTSYSEQFF.

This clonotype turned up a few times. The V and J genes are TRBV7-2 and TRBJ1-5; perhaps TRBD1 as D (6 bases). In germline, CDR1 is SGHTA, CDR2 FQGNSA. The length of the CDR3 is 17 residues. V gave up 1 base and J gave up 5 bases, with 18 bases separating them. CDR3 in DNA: TGTGCCAGCAGCTTAGGGGCTCAGGGGTCGATGTATCAGCCCCAGCATTTT. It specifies CASSLGAQGSMYQPQHF.

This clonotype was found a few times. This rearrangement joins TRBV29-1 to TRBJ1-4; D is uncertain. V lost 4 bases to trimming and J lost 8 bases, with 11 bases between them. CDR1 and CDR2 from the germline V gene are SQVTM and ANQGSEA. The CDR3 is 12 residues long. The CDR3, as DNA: TGCAGCGTTGTGGCACTAGGAGAAAAACTGTTTTTT. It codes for CSVVALGEKLFF. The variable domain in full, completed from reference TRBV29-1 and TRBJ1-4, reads SAVISQKPSRDICQRGTSLTIQCQVDSQVTMMFWYRQQPGQSLTLIATANQGSEATYESGFVIDKFPISRPNLTFSTLTVSNMSPEDSSIYLCSVVALGEKLFFGSGTQLSVL.

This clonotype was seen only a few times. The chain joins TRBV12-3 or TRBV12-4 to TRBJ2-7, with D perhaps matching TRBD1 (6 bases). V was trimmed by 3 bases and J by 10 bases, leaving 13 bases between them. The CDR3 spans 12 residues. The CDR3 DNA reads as TGTGCCAGCAGTTTCGGACAGAGCCGTCAGTACGTC. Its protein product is CASSFGQSRQYV.

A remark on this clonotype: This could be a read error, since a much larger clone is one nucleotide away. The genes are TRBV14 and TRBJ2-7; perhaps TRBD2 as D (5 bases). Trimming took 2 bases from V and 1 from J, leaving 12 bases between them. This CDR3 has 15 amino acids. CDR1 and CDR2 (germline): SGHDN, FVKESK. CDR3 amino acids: CASSQPRGDSYEQYV. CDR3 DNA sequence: TGTGCCAGCAGCCAACCACGGGGAGATTCCTACGAGCAGTACGTC.

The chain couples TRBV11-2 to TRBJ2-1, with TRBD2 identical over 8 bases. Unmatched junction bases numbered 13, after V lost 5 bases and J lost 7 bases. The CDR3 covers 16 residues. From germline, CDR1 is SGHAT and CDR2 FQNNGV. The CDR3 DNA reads TGTGCCAGCAGCCCGGGACTAGGGCAGTTGAGGAATGAGCAGTTCTTC. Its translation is CASSPGLGQLRNEQFF. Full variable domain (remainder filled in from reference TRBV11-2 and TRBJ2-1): EAGVAQSPRYKIIEKRQSVAFWCNPISGHATLYWYQQILGQGPKLLIQFQNNGVVDDSQLPKDRFSAERLKGVDSTLKIQPAKLEDSAVYLCASSPGLGQLRNEQFFGPGTRLTVL.

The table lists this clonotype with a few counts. The CDR3 is CASSATGGANYGYTF. CDR3 nucleotide sequence: TGTGCCAGCAGCGCAACAGGGGGCGCGAACTATGGCTACACCTTC. This chain uses TRBV7-2 with TRBJ1-2, with 9 bases fitting TRBD1. This CDR3 is 15 amino acids long. In germline, CDR1 is SGHTA, CDR2 FQGNSA. J was trimmed by 2 bases and V by 5 bases; bases with no gene match: 6.

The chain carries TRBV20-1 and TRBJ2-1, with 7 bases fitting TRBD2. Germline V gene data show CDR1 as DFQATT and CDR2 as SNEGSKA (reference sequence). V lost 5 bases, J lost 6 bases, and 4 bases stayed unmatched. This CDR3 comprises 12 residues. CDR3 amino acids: CSAWTGGNEQFF. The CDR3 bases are TGCAGTGCTTGGACGGGGGGCAATGAGCAGTTCTTC.

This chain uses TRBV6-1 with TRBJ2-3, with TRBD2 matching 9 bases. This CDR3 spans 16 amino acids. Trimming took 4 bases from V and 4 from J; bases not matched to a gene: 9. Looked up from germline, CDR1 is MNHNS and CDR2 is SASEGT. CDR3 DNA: TGTGCCAGCAGTGGAGATAGCGGGAGCCCCGCAGATACGCAGTATTTT. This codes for CASSGDSGSPADTQYF.

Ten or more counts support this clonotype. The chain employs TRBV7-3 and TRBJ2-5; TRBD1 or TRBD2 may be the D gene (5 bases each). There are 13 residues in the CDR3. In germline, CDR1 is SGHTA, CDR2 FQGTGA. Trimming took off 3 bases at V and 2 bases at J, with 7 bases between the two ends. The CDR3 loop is CASSLGTQETQYF. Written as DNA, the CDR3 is TGTGCCAGCAGCTTGGGGACGCAAGAGACCCAGTACTTC.

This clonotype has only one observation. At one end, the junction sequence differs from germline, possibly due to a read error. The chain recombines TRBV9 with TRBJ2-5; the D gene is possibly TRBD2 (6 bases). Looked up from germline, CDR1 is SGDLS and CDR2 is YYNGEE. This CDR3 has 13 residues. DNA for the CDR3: TGTACCAGCAGCGTAGATAGCGGAGAGACCCAGTACTTC. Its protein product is CTSSVDSGETQYF.

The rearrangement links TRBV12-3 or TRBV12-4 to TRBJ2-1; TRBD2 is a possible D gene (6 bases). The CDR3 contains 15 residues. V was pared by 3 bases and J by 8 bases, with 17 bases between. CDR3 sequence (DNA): TGTGCCAGCAGTTTTATAGGCCAGGGAGGCTATGAGCAGTTCTTC. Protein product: CASSFIGQGGYEQFF.

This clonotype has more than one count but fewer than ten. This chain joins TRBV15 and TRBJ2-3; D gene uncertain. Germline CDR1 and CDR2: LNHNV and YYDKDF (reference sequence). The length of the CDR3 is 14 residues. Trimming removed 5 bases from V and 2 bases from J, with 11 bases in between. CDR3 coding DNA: TGTGCCACCAGCTCCCGAGACAACACAGATACGCAGTATTTT. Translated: CATSSRDNTDTQYF. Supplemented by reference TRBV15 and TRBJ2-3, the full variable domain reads DAMVIQNPRYQVTQFGKPVTLSCSQTLNHNVMYWYQQKSSQAPKLLFHYYDKDFNNEADTPDNFQSRRPNTSFCFLDIRSPGLGDTAMYLCATSSRDNTDTQYFGPGTRLTVL.

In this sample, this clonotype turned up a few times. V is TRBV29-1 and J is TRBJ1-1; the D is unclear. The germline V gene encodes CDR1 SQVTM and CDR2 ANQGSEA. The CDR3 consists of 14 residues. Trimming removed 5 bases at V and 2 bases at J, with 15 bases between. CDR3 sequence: CSVTGRILNTEAFF. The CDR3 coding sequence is TGCAGCGTTACCGGACGGATTCTTAACACTGAAGCTTTCTTT.

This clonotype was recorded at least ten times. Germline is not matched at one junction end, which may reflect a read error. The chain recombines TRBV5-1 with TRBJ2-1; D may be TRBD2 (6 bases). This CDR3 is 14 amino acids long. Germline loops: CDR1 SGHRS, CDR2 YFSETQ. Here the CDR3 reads CASSLPGSYNEQFF. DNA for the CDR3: TGTGCCAGCAGTTTACCCGGGAGTTACAATGAGCAGTTCTTC.